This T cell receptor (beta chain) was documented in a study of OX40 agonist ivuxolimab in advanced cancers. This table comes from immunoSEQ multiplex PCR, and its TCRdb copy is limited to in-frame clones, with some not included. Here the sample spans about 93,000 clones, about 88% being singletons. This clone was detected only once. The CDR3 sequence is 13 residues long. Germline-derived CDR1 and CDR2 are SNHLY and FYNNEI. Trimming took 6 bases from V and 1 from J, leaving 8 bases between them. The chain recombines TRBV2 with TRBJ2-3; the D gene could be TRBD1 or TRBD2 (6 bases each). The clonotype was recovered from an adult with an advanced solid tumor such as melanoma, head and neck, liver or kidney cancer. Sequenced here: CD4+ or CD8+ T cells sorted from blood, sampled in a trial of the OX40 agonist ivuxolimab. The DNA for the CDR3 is TGTGCCAGCAGACGGGGGCGCACAGATACGCAGTATTTT. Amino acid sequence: CASRRGRTDTQYF.